This entry concerns a single T cell receptor (beta chain). The specificity of this receptor is unknown. No much larger clone is present one base from it, and per-base qualities are unavailable. TCRbeta CDR3 regions were amplified from genomic DNA using the immunoSEQ Assay, a bias-controlled multiplex PCR. From the authors' description of their analysis: The number of nucleated cells in each sample was estimated from the amplification of reference gene primers within the assay. Sequence reads were collapsed and filtered to measure the absolute abundance of every unique TCRbeta CDR3 rearrangement. Productive Simpson clonality was computed per sample as the square root of Simpson's diversity index over productive rearrangements. As stored in TCRdb, this immuneACCESS dataset retains in-frame rearrangements with V and J assigned. A fraction of the clones does not appear; measured against another copy, unresolved V genes explain less than half of the discrepancy, and the remainder lacks a known reason. V and J calls and clone size are given by that table; D and trimming were obtained from the DNA. In this sample the table shows 200,000 to 300,000 clones, about 89% of which occur a single time. The ten largest account for roughly 8.3% of the sample.

V is trimmed back by 3 bases and J by 11 bases, and the junction contains 6 bases that no gene match accounts for. Measured from the cysteine to the phenylalanine, the CDR3 is 12 residues long. The read is trimmed to its CDR3 DNA, 36 bases read in frame from base 1. This sample is part of a study of blood T cell repertoires in COVID-19 (dated by TCRdb to about 2020). For the wider study: Samples from collaborators originated in the United States, Italy and Spain and spanned both the acute and convalescent phases of COVID-19. Deeply sampled blood TCRbeta repertoires from subjects exposed to, actively infected with, or recovered from COVID-19 were included in the dataset. Where available, HLA class I and class II types were taken from metadata supplied by the sample provider and were not determined by assay-based typing. Sample metadata almost always included a de-identified subject ID, COVID-19 status, age in years and sex. The repertoires were made available in a free public database intended to serve as a resource for research on the immune response to SARS-CoV-2. Samples were obtained from the ongoing ImmuneRACE study (first 160 participants) and from about 1,300 subjects provided by 6 global collaborators. The prospective study material was composed of cDNA or gDNA derived from T cells, B-cell-depleted T cells, or PBMCs. General conclusions and limits of the study: How much clinical and demographic metadata was included differed by source and by participant, and the metadata was provided uncurated.

In the prospective study, participants were roughly 18 to 89 years old, resided in 24 geographic areas of the United States, and were enrolled through a virtual design. In the prospective study, participants were assigned to cohorts based on the clinical history participants reported in a screening survey and a study questionnaire. Recovered participants in ImmuneRACE Cohort 3 were defined as having two consecutive negative NP/OP PCR tests, clearance from a healthcare professional, or resolution of symptoms. Mobile phlebotomists in the prospective study collected whole blood, serum and a nasopharyngeal or oropharyngeal swab from every participant. Participants in the prospective study had the option to provide additional blood draws and questionnaires over an approximately two-month period. Before DNA extraction, prospective study blood samples were shipped either frozen or at room temperature.

This chain is built from TRBV12-3 or TRBV12-4 and TRBJ1-1, and 7 bases in between align with TRBD1. The specimen sequenced was PBMCs or T cells enriched from blood (not recorded which). The source of this sequence is a man aged 40-50 years who had recovered from COVID-19. The nucleotide sequence is TGTGCCAGCAGTTTTATTGACAGGGTTGCTTTCTTT. Its product reads: CASSFIDRVAFF.